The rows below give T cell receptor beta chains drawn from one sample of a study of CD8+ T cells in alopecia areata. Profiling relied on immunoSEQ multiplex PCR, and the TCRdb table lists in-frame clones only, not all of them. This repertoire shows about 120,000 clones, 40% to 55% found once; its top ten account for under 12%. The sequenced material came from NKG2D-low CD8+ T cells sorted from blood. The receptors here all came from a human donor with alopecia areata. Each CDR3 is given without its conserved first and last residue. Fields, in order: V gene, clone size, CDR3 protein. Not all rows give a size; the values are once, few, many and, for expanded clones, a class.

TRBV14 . ASREQGSQETQY
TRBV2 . ASKSGVSYEQY
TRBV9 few ASLSAYGYT
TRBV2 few ASSVASTDTQY
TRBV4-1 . ASSQGWDSNSYEQY
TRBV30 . AWSVKENTEAF
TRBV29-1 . SVEGQSSYEQY
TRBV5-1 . ASSLETGGFTDTQY
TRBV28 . ASSRGGLAGETQY
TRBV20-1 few SAWGTEAF
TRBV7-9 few ASKANTGELF
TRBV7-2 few ASSFRLEETQY
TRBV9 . ASSVWGRGDDEQY
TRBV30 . AWRDQAGGSRRTQY
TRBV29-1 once SVDGQGAGEQY
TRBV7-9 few ASSSGIQGNYGYT
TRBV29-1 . SVERDRGYGYS
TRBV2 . ASSGRTSYEQY
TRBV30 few AWSVLDASTGELF
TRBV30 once AWGRLAGAYEQY
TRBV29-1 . SVEDYRGTGWPDTQY
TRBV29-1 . SVVGTIITNYNEQF
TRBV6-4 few ASSPGTEGDTQY
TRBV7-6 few ASSSEVSSYEQY
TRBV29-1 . SGPTGGLADTQY
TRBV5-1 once ASSHGQGVEEAF
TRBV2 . ASSEGQGVKEQY
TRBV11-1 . ASSLSNEQF
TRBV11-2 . ASSLDYSQETQY
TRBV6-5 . ASSFSYEQY
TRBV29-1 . SVGEGQTNEKLF
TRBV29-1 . SVPLTGEYGYT
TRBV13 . ASSLGGRWKG
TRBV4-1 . ASSQDWGSYEQY
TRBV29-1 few SVIEVTTGELF
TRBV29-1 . SVEGGTLQETQY
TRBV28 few ATQGGVGPDTQY
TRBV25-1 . ASSEAGNTGELF
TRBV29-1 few SVEDRGTADNEQF
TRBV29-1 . SASGTGDPYEQY
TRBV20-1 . SASRGSEQF
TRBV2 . ASSGQDYGYT
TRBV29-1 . SVVTSGRASYNEQF
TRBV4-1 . ASSQDRGYEQY
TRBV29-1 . SVEGPSGGGETQY
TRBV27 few ASSPLESYEQY
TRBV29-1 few SVETRQGAGEQY
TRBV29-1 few SVDGTGTLGTGELF
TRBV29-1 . SVEAWDSLSYEQY
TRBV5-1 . ASSLTENDYVGYT
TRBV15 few ATSEGAHNEQF
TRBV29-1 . SVANTLTDTQY
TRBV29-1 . SVQDSNYGYT